The 5 T cell receptor beta chains below all came from one sample that was sequenced in a study of T cells in Graves' hyperthyroidism and ophthalmopathy. RNA transcripts served as the template for amplifying TCR beta CDR3 regions. With the HTBI primer set, the TCR CDR3 went through a first round of RT-PCR. Via MiXCR, TCRdb re-called the multiplex PCR reads, giving one row per CDR3 protein. The profile covers about 59,000 distinct CDR3 sequences, with around 53% appearing a single time and roughly 3.4% taken by the ten largest. The sample was blood. These receptors were obtained from a woman aged 55-70 years with Graves' ophthalmopathy.

There are many counts of this clonotype. The V and J genes are TRBV5-1 and TRBJ1-5; the D is unclear. CDR1 and CDR2 from the germline V gene are SGHRS and YFSETQ. This CDR3 has 13 residues. Trimming pared 2 bases from V and 0 bases from J, leaving 3 bases between. The CDR3: CASSFDSNQPQHF. The CDR3 DNA reads TGCGCCAGCAGCTTCGATAGCAATCAGCCCCAGCATTTT.

This clonotype was detected only a few times. The junction does not match germline at one end; this may be a read error. The chain recombines TRBV20-1 with TRBJ1-1, with no clear D. Germline V gene lookup returns CDR1 DFQATT and CDR2 SNEGSKA (reference sequence). This CDR3 has 12 residues. The CDR3: CSARAGNSEAFF. The CDR3 region has the DNA TGCAGTGCTAGAGCGGGGAACTCTGAAGCTTTCTTT.

Comment on this clonotype: The germline gene is not matched at one end of the junction; a read error may be the cause. The chain links TRBV9 to TRBJ2-1; D may be TRBD2 (6 bases). This CDR3 spans 13 amino acids. Germline V gene sequence: CDR1 SGDLS, CDR2 YYNGEE. CDR3 region: CVSSRDLNNGQFF. The CDR3 DNA sequence: TGTGTCAGCAGCCGGGACTTAAACAATGGGCAGTTCTTC. Supplemented by reference TRBV9 and TRBJ2-1, the full variable domain reads DSGVTQTPKHLITATGQRVTLRCSPRSGDLSVYWYQQSLDQGLQFLIQYYNGEERAKGNILERFSAQQFPDLHSELNLSSLELGDSALYFCVSSRDLNNGQFFGPGTRLTVL.

Concerning this clonotype itself: Because it lacks the conserved phenylalanine or tryptophan at the end, this CDR3 is likely a read error. The limits of the CDR3 on the DNA are not certain, so only TCRdb's listed CDR3 is given. The chain carries TRBV29-1 and TRBJ1-4; no check of the table's D call, TRBD1, against the DNA was made. CDR1 is SQVTM, CDR2 ANQGSEA, per germline. The CDR3 spans 9 amino acids, including both terminal residues. CDR3 amino acids: CSVEGVVTD.

Details on this clonotype: Mismatch with germline at one junction end may stem from a read error. This sequence joins TRBV7-6 and TRBJ2-1; TRBD1 matches 9 bases. Germline values: CDR1 SGHVS, CDR2 FNYEAQ. The CDR3 is made up of 15 amino acids. The CDR3 region is CASSLAQGAYNEQFF. The CDR3 region has the DNA TGTGCCAGCAGCTTAGCACAGGGGGCCTACAATGAACAGTTCTTC.